The 17 T cell receptor beta chains given below trace back to one sample, sequenced in a study of blood T cells in healthy people across ages. The second PCR ran about 6 to 12 cycles with a sample-barcoded 5' primer and J-beta primers. MiXCR, applied by TCRdb to the 5' RACE reads, yields one record per CDR3 protein. Here the sample spans some 700,000 distinct CDR3 sequences, 22% being singletons. The sequenced sample was blood. These receptors all come from a man in his 70s in good health.

This clonotype was counted between two and nine times. This chain joins TRBV7-9 and TRBJ2-5, with a tentative D call TRBD2 (6 bases). Germline-derived CDR1 and CDR2 are SEHNR and FQNEAQ (reference sequence). Trimming cost V 4 bases and J 0 bases, with 12 bases left between them. This CDR3 has 15 amino acids. The CDR3 loop is CASSSAGTYQETQYF. The CDR3 bases are TGTGCCAGCAGCTCCGCGGGGACCTACCAAGAGACCCAGTACTTC.

The chain uses TRBV12-3 or TRBV12-4 and TRBJ2-3; D gene unclear. The V and J ends lost 1 base and 2 bases respectively, with 10 bases between them. The CDR3 is 15 residues long. The CDR3 loop is CASSLGQTYTDTQYF. CDR3 nucleotide sequence: TGTGCCAGCAGTTTAGGCCAGACCTACACAGATACGCAGTATTTT.

The rearrangement joins TRBV7-2 to TRBJ2-5; D not resolved. The DNA end favors TRBJ2-7, so the J call may be wrong. From germline, CDR1 is SGHTA and CDR2 FQGNSA. The CDR3 has 16 residues. In DNA form, the CDR3 reads TGTGCCAGCAGCTTAAGGGCTAACCCAAAAGCTAACGAGCAGTACTTC. Its translation: CASSLRANPKANEQYF.

Only one count was recorded for this clonotype. The CDR3 sequence is CASSSHGTGRNTEAFF. Written as DNA, the CDR3 is TGTGCCAGTAGTTCCCATGGGACAGGGCGGAACACTGAAGCTTTCTTT. This rearrangement joins TRBV19 to TRBJ1-1, with 9 bases aligning to TRBD1. Per the germline V gene, CDR1 is LNHDA and CDR2 is SQIVND (reference sequence). The trim removed 5 bases at V and 1 base at J, leaving 8 bases unmatched. The CDR3 has 16 amino acids.

V is TRBV27 and J is TRBJ1-1; D may be TRBD1 (5 bases). Looked up from germline, CDR1 is MNHEY and CDR2 is SMNVEV (reference sequence). CDR3 length: 12 residues. Trimming removed 6 bases at V and 4 bases at J, with 9 bases between. DNA for the CDR3: TGTGCCAGCAGCGCAGGGACCACTGAAGCTTTCTTT. Its translation: CASSAGTTEAFF.

The chain has TRBV3-1 and TRBJ2-1, with 9 bases lining up with TRBD2. CDR3 length equals 18 residues. The V segment lost 0 bases and the J segment 4 bases; nucleotides outside the gene matches: 10. Looked up from germline, CDR1 is LGHDT and CDR2 is YNNKEL (reference sequence). The CDR3 coding sequence is TGTGCCAGCAGCCAAGATCTGTGGATAGCGGGAGCATACAATGAGCAGTTCTTC. Protein product: CASSQDLWIAGAYNEQFF.

This clonotype was counted only a few times. Relative to the germline gene, one junction end is altered; a read error may explain this. The chain joins TRBV7-9 to TRBJ2-3; 13 bases agree with TRBD2. The V gene's germline CDR1 is SEHNR and CDR2 FQNEAQ (reference sequence). The CDR3 contains 16 residues. DNA of the CDR3: TGTGCCGGCAGCTTAGGGACTAGCGGGGTAGCAGATACGCAGTATTTT. Protein product: CAGSLGTSGVADTQYF. Together with reference TRBV7-9 and TRBJ2-3, the CDR3 gives the full variable domain: DTGVSQNPRHKITKRGQNVTFRCDPISEHNRLYWYRQTLGQGPEFLTYFQNEAQLEKSRLLSDRFSAERPKGSFSTLEIQRTEQGDSAMYLCAGSLGTSGVADTQYFGPGTRLTVL.

This clonotype occurred many times. The chain combines TRBV9 with TRBJ2-1, with D uncertain. V lost 0 bases, J lost 3 bases, and 4 bases lay in between. The CDR3 extends over 13 amino acids. Germline lookup yields CDR1 SGDLS and CDR2 YYNGEE. The chain's CDR3 is CASSVGSYNEQFF. The CDR3 bases are TGTGCCAGCAGCGTAGGCAGCTACAATGAGCAGTTCTTC. Full variable domain (rest looked up from reference TRBV9 and TRBJ2-1): DSGVTQTPKHLITATGQRVTLRCSPRSGDLSVYWYQQSLDQGLQFLIQYYNGEERAKGNILERFSAQQFPDLHSELNLSSLELGDSALYFCASSVGSYNEQFFGPGTRLTVL.

This clonotype was seen repeatedly, ten times or more. This rearrangement joins TRBV19 to TRBJ1-1; no definite D call. The CDR3 loop spans 13 amino acids. The germline V gene has CDR1 LNHDA and CDR2 SQIVND (reference sequence). V was clipped by 4 bases and J by 0 bases, with 6 bases between them. Here the CDR3 DNA reads TGTGCCAGTAGTACCCAGATGAACACTGAAGCTTTCTTT. This encodes CASSTQMNTEAFF.

The chain is built from TRBV5-5 and TRBJ1-2; unclear D gene. CDR1 SGHKS and CDR2 YYEKEE come from the germline V gene (reference sequence). This CDR3 comprises 15 residues. V was pared by 2 bases and J by 9 bases, with 20 bases between. CDR3 nucleotide sequence: TGTGCCAGCAGCTTAGATTCCGAGGCCGCGAGGCGCTACACCTTC. It codes for CASSLDSEAARRYTF.

V gene TRBV6-5 combines with J gene TRBJ1-2, with unresolved D. Germline V gene lookup returns CDR1 MNHEY and CDR2 SVGAGI. The length of the CDR3 is 13 residues. V lost 4 bases to trimming and J lost 6 bases, with 12 bases between them. The CDR3 nucleotides read TGTGCCAGCAGTTTTTTCAACATGGATGGCTACACCTTC. Translating gives CASSFFNMDGYTF.

The chain employs TRBV5-6 and TRBJ2-4, with 14 bases lining up with TRBD2. The CDR3 is made up of 15 amino acids. The junction had 3 bases not matched to a gene; V was cut back by 4 bases and J by 6 bases. The germline CDR1 and CDR2 sequences are SGHDT and YYEEEE. CDR3 nucleotides: TGTGCCAGCAGCCTGACTAGCGGGAGGGCAAACATTCAGTACTTC. This encodes CASSLTSGRANIQYF.

V and J are TRBV6-2 or TRBV6-3 and TRBJ1-1; D is unresolved. The V end lost 5 bases, the J end lost 1 base, and 11 bases lay between the germline ends. The CDR3 runs 14 residues. The germline V gene has CDR1 MNHEY and CDR2 SVGEGT. The CDR3 sequence: CASSVHLGNTEAFF. As DNA, the CDR3 is TGTGCCAGCAGTGTCCATCTGGGGAACACTGAAGCTTTCTTT.

This clonotype was found a few times. The rearrangement links TRBV5-1 to TRBJ2-3; the D gene is possibly TRBD2 (5 bases). The CDR3 consists of 15 residues. Trimming cost V 4 bases and J 6 bases, with 18 bases left between them. Germline values: CDR1 SGHRS, CDR2 YFSETQ. In DNA, the CDR3 is TGCGCCAGCAGCCACCGGGCTACCACGGGGGATACGCAGTATTTT. Its translation: CASSHRATTGDTQYF. The whole variable domain, remainder taken from reference TRBV5-1 and TRBJ2-3, is KAGVTQTPRYLIKTRGQQVTLSCSPISGHRSVSWYQQTPGQGLQFLFEYFSETQRNKGNFPGRFSGRQFSNSRSEMNVSTLELGDSALYLCASSHRATTGDTQYFGPGTRLTVL.

This CDR3 reads CSARGQRGGQNEQFF. CDR3 coding DNA: TGCAGTGCTAGAGGGCAGCGGGGGGGCCAGAATGAGCAGTTCTTC. This sequence joins TRBV20-1 and TRBJ2-1; 10 bases match TRBD2. Per germline, CDR1 DFQATT and CDR2 SNEGSKA (reference sequence). This CDR3 is built from 15 residues. Trimming cost V 1 base and J 7 bases; bases outside gene matches: 7.

The gene calls are TRBV28 and TRBJ1-3, with D uncertain. The V and J ends lost 6 bases and 6 bases respectively, with 18 bases between them. CDR3 length: 15 residues. Germline V gene lookup returns CDR1 MDHEN and CDR2 SYDVKM. The CDR3 DNA is TGTGCCAGCAGCCCCCTGGGCAGTTCGGCAAACACCATATATTTT. Its translation: CASSPLGSSANTIYF.

The genes are TRBV29-1 and TRBJ1-1; D is ambiguous. Germline V lookup: CDR1 SQVTM, CDR2 ANQGSEA. Trimming pared 1 base from V and 7 bases from J, leaving 13 bases between. CDR3 length: 13 residues. CDR3 bases: TGCAGCGTTGAAGGCGTAATGGATAGTGAAGCTTTCTTT. It specifies CSVEGVMDSEAFF.